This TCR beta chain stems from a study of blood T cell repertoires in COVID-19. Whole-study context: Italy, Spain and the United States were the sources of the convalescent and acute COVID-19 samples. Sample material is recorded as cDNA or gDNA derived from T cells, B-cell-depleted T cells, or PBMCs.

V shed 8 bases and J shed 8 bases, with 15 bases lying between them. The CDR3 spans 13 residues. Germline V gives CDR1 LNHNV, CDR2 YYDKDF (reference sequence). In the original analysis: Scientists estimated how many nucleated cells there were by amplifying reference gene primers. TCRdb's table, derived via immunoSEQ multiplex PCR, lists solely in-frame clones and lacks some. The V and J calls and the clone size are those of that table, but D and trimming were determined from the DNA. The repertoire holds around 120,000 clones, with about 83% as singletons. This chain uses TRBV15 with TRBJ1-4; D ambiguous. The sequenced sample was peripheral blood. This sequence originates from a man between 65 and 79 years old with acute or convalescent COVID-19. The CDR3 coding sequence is TGTGCCACCGCAGGAGCGGCGAGGGAAAAACTGTTTTTT. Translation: CATAGAAREKLFF.